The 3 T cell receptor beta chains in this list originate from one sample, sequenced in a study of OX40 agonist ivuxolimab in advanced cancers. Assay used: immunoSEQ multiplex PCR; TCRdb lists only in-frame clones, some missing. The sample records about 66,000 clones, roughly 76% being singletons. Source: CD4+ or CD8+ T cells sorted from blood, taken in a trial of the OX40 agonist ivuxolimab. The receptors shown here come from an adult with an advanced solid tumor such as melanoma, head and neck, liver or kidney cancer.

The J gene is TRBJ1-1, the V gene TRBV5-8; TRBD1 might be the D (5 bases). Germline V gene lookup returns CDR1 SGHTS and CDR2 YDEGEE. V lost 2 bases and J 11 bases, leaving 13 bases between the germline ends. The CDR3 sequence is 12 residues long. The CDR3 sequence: CASSFLRQSAFF. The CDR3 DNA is TGTGCCAGCAGCTTTTTGAGACAGTCGGCTTTCTTT.

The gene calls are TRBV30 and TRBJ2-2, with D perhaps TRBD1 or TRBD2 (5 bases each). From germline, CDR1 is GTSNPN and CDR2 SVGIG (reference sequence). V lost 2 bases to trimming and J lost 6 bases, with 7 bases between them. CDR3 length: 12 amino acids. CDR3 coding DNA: TGTGCCTGGAGTCTGGGACCCGGGGAGCTGTTTTTT. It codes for CAWSLGPGELFF.

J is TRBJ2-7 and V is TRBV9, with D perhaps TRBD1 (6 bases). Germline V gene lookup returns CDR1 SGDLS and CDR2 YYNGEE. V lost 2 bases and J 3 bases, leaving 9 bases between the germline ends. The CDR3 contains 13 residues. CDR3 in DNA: TGTGCCAGCAGCGTCGGGACAAGCTACGAGCAGTACTTC. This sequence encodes CASSVGTSYEQYF.